This T cell receptor (beta chain) was captured in a study of human T cells and chemical hapten exposure. Study-wide results and caveats: Compared to controls, expanded TCRs made significantly more large clusters of similar CDR3s.

In the case of this clonotype: Its antigen remains unidentified.

Time point here: pre-sensitization, week 0. The treatment was: therapeutic diphenylcyclopropenone sensitization with weekly scalp DPC. The CDR3 covers 11 residues. Trimming removed 3 bases at V and 7 bases at J, with 4 bases between. CDR1 and CDR2 (germline): SNHLY, FYNNEI. TCRdb re-derived calls from the RACE reads in MiXCR, one entry per CDR3 protein. The data contain over 300,000 distinct CDR3 sequences, 5.1% of them seen just once; the ten biggest clones take up 2.5% to 3%. The starting material was whole blood, obtained in connection with sensitization to the hapten diphenylcyclopropenone (DPC). The chain joins TRBV2 to TRBJ2-1; D remains unclear. This TCR was recovered from a woman aged 45 to 65 with alopecia areata. Some clones in this sample may be carry-over from other donors' samples. CDR3 sequence reads: CASSDNNEQFF. The CDR3 DNA is TGTGCCAGCAGTGATAATAATGAGCAGTTCTTC.